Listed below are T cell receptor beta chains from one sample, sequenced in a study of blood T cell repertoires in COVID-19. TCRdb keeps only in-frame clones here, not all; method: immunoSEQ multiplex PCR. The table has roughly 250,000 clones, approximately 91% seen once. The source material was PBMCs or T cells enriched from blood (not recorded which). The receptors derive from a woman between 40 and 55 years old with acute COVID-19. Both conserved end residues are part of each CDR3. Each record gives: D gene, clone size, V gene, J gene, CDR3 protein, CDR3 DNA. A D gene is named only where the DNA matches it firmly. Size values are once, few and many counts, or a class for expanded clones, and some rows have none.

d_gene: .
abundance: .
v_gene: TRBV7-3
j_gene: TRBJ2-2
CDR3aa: CASSFGGGELFF
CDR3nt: TGTGCCAGCAGCTTCGGAGGGGGGGAGCTGTTTTTT

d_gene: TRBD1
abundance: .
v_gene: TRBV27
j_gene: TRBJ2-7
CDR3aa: CASSLVGTDLYEQYF
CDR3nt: TGTGCCAGCAGTTTAGTTGGGACAGACCTCTACGAGCAGTACTTC

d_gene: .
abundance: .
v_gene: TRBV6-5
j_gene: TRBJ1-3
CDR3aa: CASSYTGTGNTIYF
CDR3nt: TGTGCCAGCAGTTACACAGGGACCGGAAACACCATATATTTT

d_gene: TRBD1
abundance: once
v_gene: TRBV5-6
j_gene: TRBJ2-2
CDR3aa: CASSPPGQGRGELFF
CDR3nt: TGTGCCAGCAGCCCGCCGGGACAGGGACGGGGGGAGCTGTTTTTT

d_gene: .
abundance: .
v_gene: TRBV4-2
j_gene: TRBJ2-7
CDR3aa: CASSQAAISSSYEQYF
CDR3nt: TGTGCCAGCAGCCAAGCCGCAATTTCCAGCTCCTACGAGCAGTACTTC

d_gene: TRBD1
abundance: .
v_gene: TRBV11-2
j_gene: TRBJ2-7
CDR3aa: CASSARTGAYEQYF
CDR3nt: TGTGCCAGCAGCGCCCGGACAGGTGCCTACGAGCAGTACTTC

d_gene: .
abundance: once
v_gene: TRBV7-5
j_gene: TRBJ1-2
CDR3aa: CVRSSSRGAGYTF
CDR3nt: TGTGTCAGAAGCTCTAGTCGCGGGGCGGGCTACACCTTC

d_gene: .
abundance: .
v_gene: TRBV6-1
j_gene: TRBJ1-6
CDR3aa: CASSEAWAGESNSPLHF
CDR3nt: TGTGCCAGCAGTGAAGCATGGGCAGGGGAGAGTAATTCACCCCTCCACTTT

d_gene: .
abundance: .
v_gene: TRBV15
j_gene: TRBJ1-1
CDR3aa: CATSRESRVTEAFF
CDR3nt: TGTGCCACCAGCAGAGAATCGAGGGTCACTGAAGCTTTCTTT

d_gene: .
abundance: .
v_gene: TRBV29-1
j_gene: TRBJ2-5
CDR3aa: CSVGQETQYF
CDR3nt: TGCAGCGTCGGTCAAGAGACCCAGTACTTC

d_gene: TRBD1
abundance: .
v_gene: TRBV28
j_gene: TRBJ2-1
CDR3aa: CASSSLDRAFDNEQFF
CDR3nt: TGTGCCAGCAGTTCCCTCGACAGGGCGTTCGACAATGAGCAGTTCTTC

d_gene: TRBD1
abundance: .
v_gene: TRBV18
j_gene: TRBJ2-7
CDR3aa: CASSQQGDEQYF
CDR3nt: TGTGCCAGCTCACAGCAGGGGGACGAGCAGTACTTC

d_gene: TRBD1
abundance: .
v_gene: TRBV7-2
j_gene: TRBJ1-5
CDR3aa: CASRKTGAGNQPQHF
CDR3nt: TGTGCCAGCAGAAAAACAGGGGCAGGCAATCAGCCCCAGCATTTT

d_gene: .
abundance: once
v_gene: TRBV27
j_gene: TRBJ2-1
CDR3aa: CASSLFPPGRIMDNEQFF
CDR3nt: TGTGCCAGCAGTTTATTCCCCCCCGGGAGAATAATGGACAATGAGCAGTTCTTC

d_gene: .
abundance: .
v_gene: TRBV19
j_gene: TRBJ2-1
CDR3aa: CASRPAVFSYNEQFF
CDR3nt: TGTGCCAGTAGGCCAGCGGTCTTCTCCTACAATGAGCAGTTCTTC

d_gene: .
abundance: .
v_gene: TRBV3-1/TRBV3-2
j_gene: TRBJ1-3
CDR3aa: CASSQAGGSSGNTIYF
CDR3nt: TGTGCCAGCAGCCAAGCGGGGGGCTCCTCTGGAAACACCATATATTTT

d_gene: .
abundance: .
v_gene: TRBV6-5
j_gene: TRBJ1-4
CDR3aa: CASTGRINEKLFF
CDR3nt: TGTGCCAGCACTGGCAGAATTAATGAAAAACTGTTTTTT

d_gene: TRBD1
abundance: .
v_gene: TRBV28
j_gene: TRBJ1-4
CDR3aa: CASSADRDGEKLFF
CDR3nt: TGTGCCAGCAGTGCCGACAGGGACGGAGAAAAACTGTTTTTT

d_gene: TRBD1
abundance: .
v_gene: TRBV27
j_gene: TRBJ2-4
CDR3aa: CASSSQGAVGNIQYF
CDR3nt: TGTGCCAGCAGTTCCCAGGGGGCCGTCGGGAACATTCAGTACTTC

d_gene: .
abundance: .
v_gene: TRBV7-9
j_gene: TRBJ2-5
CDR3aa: CASSVWGEETQYF
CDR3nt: TGTGCCAGCAGTGTGTGGGGGGAAGAGACCCAGTACTTC

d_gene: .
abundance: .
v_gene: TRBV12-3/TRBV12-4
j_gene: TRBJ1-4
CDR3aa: CASRQTNEKLFF
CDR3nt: TGTGCCAGCCGACAGACTAATGAAAAACTGTTTTTT

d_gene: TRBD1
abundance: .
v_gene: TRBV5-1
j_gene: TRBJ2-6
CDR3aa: CASSRTGGNGANVLTF
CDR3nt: TGCGCCAGCAGTCGTACAGGGGGAAATGGGGCCAACGTCCTGACTTTC

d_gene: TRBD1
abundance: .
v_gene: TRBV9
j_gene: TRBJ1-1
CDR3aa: CASSPRQGLMNTEAFF
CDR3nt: TGTGCCAGCAGCCCGAGACAGGGTCTGATGAACACTGAAGCTTTCTTT